A single T cell receptor (beta chain) is shown here with its context. V was pared by 3 bases and J by 1 base, with 13 bases between. CDR1 is SGDLS and CDR2 is YYNGEE in the germline V gene. This CDR3 comprises 16 residues. These data belong to a study of blood T cell repertoires in COVID-19. Overall study context: COVID-19 samples collected from the United States, Italy and Spain covered acute and convalescent phases. The cDNA or gDNA used as material had been derived from T cells, B-cell-depleted T cells, or PBMCs.

Original processing notes: Reference gene primers were amplified, and this amplification served to estimate nucleated cell counts. The assay was immunoSEQ multiplex PCR, and TCRdb's table has in-frame clones only and misses some. The DNA was the basis for D and trimming; V, J and clone size are from that table. The data show some 47,000 clones, with 86% seen just once and less than 2.5% held by the top ten. This clonotype was obtained from a woman in her fifties or sixties with acute or convalescent COVID-19. Material: peripheral blood. The chain is built from TRBV9 and TRBJ2-2; D is possibly TRBD1 (6 bases). The CDR3 DNA follows: TGTGCCAGCAGCGCCACAGGGAACAAGAACACCGGGGAGCTGTTTTTT. Its protein is CASSATGNKNTGELFF.